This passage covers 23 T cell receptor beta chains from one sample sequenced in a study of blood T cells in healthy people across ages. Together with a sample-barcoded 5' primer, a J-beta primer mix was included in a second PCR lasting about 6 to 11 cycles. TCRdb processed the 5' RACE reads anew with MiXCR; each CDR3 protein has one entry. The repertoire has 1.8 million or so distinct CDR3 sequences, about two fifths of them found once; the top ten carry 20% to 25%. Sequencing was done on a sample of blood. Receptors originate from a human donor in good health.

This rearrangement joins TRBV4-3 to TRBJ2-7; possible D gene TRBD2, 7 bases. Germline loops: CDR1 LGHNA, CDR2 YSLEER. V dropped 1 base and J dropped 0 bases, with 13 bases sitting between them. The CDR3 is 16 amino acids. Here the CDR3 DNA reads TGCGCCAGCAGCCAAGGGGGGCGGGGGTCCTCCTACGAGCAGTACTTC. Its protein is CASSQGGRGSSYEQYF.

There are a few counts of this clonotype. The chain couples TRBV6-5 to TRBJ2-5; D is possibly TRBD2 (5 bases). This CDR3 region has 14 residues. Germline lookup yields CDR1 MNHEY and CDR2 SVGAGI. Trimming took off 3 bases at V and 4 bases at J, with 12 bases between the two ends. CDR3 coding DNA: TGTGCCAGCAGTTATGGGAGTTGGGGAGAGACCCAGTACTTC. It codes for CASSYGSWGETQYF.

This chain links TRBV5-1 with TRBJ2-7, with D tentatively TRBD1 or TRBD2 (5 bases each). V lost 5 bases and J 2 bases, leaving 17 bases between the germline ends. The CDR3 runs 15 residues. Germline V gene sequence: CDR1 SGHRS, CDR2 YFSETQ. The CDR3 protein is CASSRDGDGTYEQYF. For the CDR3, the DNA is TGCGCCAGCAGTCGAGATGGGGACGGTACCTACGAGCAGTACTTC.

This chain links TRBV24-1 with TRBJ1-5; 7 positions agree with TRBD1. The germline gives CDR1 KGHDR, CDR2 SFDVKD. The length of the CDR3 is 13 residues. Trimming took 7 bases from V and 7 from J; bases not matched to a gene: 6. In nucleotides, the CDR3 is TGTGCCACCAGCGACAGGGTAGGGCAGCCCCAGCATTTT. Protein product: CATSDRVGQPQHF.

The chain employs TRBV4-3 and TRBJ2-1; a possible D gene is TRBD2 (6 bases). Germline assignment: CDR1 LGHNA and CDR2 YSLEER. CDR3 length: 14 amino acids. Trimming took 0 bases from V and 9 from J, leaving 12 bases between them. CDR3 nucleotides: TGCGCCAGCAGCCAAGATCTGGACTATTCTGAGCAGTTCTTC. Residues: CASSQDLDYSEQFF.

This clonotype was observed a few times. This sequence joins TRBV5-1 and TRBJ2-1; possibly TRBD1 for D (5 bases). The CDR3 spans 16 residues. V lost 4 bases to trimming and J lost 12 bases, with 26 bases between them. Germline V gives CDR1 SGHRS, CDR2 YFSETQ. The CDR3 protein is CASSPPQAGFRTRQFF. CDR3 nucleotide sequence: TGCGCCAGCAGCCCCCCTCAGGCAGGGTTTAGGACAAGGCAGTTCTTC.

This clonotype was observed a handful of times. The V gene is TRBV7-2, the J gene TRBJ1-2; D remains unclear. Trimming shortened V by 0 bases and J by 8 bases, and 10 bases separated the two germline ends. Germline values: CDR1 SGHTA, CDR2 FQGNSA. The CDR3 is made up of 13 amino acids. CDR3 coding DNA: TGTGCCAGCAGCTTAGCCGGGCGCCAGGGCTACACCTTC. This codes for CASSLAGRQGYTF.

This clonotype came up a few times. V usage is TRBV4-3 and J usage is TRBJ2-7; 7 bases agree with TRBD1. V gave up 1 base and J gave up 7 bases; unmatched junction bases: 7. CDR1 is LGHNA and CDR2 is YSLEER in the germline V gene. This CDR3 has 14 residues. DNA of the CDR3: TGCGCCAGCAGCCAAGGGGACAGTGGGCTGGAGCAGTACTTC. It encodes CASSQGDSGLEQYF.

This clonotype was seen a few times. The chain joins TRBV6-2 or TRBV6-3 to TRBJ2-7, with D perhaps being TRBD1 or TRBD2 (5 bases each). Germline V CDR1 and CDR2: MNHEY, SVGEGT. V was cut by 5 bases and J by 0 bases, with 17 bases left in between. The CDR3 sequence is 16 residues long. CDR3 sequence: CASSGLRDLSSYEQYF. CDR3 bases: TGTGCCAGCAGTGGACTCCGGGACCTTAGCTCCTACGAGCAGTACTTC.

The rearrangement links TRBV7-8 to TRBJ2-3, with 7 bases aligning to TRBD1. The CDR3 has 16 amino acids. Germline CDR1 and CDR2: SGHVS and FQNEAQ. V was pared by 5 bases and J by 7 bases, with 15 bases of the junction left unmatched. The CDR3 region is CASSQATGTGIHTQYF. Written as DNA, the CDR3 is TGTGCCAGCAGCCAAGCGACAGGGACGGGGATACATACGCAGTATTTT.

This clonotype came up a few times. The CDR3 sequence is CASSDWDRGFEKLFF. The CDR3 coding sequence is TGTGCCAGCAGTGATTGGGACAGGGGTTTCGAAAAACTGTTTTTT. The chain links TRBV25-1 to TRBJ1-4, with 10 bases lining up with TRBD1. This CDR3 comprises 15 residues. J lost 8 bases, V lost 3 bases, and 6 bases had no gene match. CDR1 and CDR2 (germline): MGHDK, SYGVNS. Supplemented by reference TRBV25-1 and TRBJ1-4, the full variable domain reads EADIYQTPRYLVIGTGKKITLECSQTMGHDKMYWYQQDPGMELHLIHYSYGVNSTEKGDLSSESTVSRIRTEHFPLTLESARPSHTSQYLCASSDWDRGFEKLFFGSGTQLSVL.

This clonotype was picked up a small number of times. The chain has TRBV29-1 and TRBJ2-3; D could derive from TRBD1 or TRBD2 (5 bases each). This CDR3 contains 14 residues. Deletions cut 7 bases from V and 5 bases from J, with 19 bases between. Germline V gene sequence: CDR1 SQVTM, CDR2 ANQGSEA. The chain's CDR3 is CSADRSGTGDTQYF. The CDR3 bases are TGCAGCGCCGACCGGTCGGGGACCGGAGATACGCAGTATTTT.

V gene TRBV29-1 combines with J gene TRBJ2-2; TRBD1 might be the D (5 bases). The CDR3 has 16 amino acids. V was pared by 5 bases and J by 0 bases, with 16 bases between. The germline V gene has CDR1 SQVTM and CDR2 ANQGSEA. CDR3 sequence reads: CSVMTATVTNTGELFF. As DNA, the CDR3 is TGCAGCGTTATGACAGCCACAGTCACGAACACCGGGGAGCTGTTTTTT.

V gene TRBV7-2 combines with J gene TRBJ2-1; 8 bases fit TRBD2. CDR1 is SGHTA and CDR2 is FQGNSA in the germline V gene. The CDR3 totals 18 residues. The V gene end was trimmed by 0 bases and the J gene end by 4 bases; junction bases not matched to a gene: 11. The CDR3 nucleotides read TGTGCCAGCAGCTTAGCGTGGGTTAGAAGCGGGGGTTACAATGAGCAGTTCTTC. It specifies CASSLAWVRSGGYNEQFF.

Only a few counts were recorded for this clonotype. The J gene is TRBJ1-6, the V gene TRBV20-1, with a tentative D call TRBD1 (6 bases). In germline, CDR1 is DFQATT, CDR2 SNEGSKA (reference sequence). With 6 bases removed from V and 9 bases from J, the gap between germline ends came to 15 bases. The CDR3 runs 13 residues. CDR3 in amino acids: CSALGRGLSPLHF. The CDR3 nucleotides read TGCAGTGCACTTGGCAGGGGTCTTTCACCCCTCCACTTT.

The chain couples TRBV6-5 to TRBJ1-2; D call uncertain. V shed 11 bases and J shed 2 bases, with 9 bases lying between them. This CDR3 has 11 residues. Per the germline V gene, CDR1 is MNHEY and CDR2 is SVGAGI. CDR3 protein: CAVWGNYGYTF. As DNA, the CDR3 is TGTGCCGTTTGGGGAAACTATGGCTACACCTTC.

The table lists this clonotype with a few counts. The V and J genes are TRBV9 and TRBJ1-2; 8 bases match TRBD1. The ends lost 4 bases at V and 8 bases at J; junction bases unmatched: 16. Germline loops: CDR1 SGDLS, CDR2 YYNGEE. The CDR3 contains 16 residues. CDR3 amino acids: CASSPLGQGRLGGYTF. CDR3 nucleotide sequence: TGTGCCAGCAGCCCCCTCGGACAGGGTCGATTGGGGGGCTACACCTTC.

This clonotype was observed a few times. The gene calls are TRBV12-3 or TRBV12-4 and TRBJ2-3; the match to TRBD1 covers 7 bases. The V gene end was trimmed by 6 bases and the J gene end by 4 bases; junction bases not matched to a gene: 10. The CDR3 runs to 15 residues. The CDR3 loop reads CASRGQVMSADTQYF. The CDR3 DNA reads TGTGCCAGCAGAGGACAGGTGATGAGCGCAGATACGCAGTATTTT.

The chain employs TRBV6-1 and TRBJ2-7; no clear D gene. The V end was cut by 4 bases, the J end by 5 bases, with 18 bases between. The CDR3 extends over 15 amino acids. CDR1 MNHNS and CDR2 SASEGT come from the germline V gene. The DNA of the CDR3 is TGTGCCAGCAGTGGACATCTTGGGGATACGGACGAGCAGTACTTC. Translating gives CASSGHLGDTDEQYF.

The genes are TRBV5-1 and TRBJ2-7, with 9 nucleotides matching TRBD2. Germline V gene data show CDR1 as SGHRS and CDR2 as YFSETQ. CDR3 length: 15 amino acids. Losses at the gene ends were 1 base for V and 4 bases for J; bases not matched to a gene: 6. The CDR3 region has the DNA TGCGCCAGCAGCTTGTATGTTAGCGGGGGTTACGAGCAGTACTTC. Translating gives CASSLYVSGGYEQYF.

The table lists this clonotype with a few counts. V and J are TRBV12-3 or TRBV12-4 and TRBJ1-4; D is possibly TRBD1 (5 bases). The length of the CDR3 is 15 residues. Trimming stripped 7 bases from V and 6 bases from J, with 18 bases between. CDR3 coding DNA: TGTGCCAGCAAGGGACTGATAGCCGGACATGAAAAACTGTTTTTT. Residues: CASKGLIAGHEKLFF.

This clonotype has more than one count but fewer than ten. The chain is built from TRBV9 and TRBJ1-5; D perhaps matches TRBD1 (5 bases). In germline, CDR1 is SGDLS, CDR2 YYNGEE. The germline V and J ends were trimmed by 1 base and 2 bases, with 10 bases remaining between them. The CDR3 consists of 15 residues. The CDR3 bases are TGTGCCAGCAGCGTAACAGGCTCTGGCAATCAGCCCCAGCATTTT. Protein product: CASSVTGSGNQPQHF.

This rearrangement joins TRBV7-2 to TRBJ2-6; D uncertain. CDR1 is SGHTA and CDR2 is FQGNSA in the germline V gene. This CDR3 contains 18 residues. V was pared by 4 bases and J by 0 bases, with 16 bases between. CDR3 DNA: TGTGCCAGCAGCTCTTTAGGGTCAGGATCCTCTGGGGCCAACGTCCTGACTTTC. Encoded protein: CASSSLGSGSSGANVLTF.